The next 3 T cell receptor beta chains were all read from a single sample in a study of identical twins. One entry per CDR3 protein results from TCRdb running MiXCR on the 5' RACE reads. Of 200,000 to 300,000 distinct CDR3 sequences listed, roughly 13% are singletons. The same specimen was also included in a second study, on yellow fever vaccine responses in identical twins.

The sequenced sample consisted of memory (CD45RO+) T cells sorted from blood. The receptors here all came from a woman aged 18 to 35 in good health.

This clonotype was seen a few times. The gene calls are TRBV3-1 and TRBJ2-7; D ambiguous. CDR3 length: 12 amino acids. V lost 2 bases, J lost 7 bases, and 9 bases lay in between. The germline V gene has CDR1 LGHDT and CDR2 YNNKEL (reference sequence). The CDR3: CASSQLKGEQYF. DNA of the CDR3: TGTGCCAGCAGCCAACTAAAGGGAGAGCAGTACTTC.

The chain carries TRBV10-3 and TRBJ2-1; 7 bases map to TRBD1. Germline V gene sequence: CDR1 ENHRY, CDR2 SYGVKD. The J segment lost 6 bases and the V segment lost 4 bases, leaving 9 bases of the junction unmatched. The CDR3 spans 15 residues. The CDR3 sequence is CAISVRGGNFNEQFF. The CDR3 DNA reads TGTGCCATCAGTGTAAGAGGGGGCAATTTCAATGAGCAGTTCTTC.

This clonotype has a count of ten or more. V and J are TRBV6-1 and TRBJ2-1; maybe TRBD1 (6 bases). The CDR3 runs to 15 residues. In germline, CDR1 is MNHNS, CDR2 SASEGT. Between the trimmed V and J ends, which lost 5 bases and 0 bases, there was a span of 11 bases. The CDR3: CASSPRGGSYNEQFF. The CDR3 DNA follows: TGTGCCAGCAGTCCACGAGGGGGCTCCTACAATGAGCAGTTCTTC.